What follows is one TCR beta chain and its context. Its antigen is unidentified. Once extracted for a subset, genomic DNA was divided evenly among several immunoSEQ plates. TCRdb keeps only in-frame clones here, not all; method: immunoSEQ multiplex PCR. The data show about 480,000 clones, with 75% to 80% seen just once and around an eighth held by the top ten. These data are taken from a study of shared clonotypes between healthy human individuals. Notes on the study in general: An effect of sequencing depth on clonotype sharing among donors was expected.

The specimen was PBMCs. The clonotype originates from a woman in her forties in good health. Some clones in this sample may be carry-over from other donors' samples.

CDR3 loop: CASSSIPGQGLETQYF. Written as DNA, the CDR3 is TGCGCCAGCAGCTCCATCCCAGGGCAGGGCCTGGAGACCCAGTACTTC. The chain joins TRBV5-1 to TRBJ2-5; D perhaps matches TRBD1 (5 bases). Germline V gene data show CDR1 as SGHRS and CDR2 as YFSETQ. There are 16 residues in the CDR3. V lost 3 bases, J lost 5 bases, and 20 bases lay in between.